The source of this T cell receptor (beta chain) is a study of blood T cell repertoires in COVID-19. As for the study in general: Nucleic acid was either cDNA or gDNA, and it came from T cells, B-cell-depleted T cells, or PBMCs.

Profiled with immunoSEQ multiplex PCR; TCRdb holds only in-frame clones, not every one. The sample lists under 350,000 clones; 85% were seen once. The V and J ends lost 8 bases and 2 bases, in that order; junction bases with no gene match: 16. The length of the CDR3 is 17 residues. The receptor's source is a human donor in a cohort sampled during active COVID-19. The chain links TRBV23-1 to TRBJ2-7, with 9 bases identical to TRBD2. TRBV23-1 is sorted into the ORF group, with uncertain function. The source material was peripheral blood. This CDR3 is CASDSLQKSSGTYEQYF. The CDR3 DNA is TGCGCCAGCGACAGCCTTCAAAAATCTAGCGGGACCTACGAGCAGTACTTC.